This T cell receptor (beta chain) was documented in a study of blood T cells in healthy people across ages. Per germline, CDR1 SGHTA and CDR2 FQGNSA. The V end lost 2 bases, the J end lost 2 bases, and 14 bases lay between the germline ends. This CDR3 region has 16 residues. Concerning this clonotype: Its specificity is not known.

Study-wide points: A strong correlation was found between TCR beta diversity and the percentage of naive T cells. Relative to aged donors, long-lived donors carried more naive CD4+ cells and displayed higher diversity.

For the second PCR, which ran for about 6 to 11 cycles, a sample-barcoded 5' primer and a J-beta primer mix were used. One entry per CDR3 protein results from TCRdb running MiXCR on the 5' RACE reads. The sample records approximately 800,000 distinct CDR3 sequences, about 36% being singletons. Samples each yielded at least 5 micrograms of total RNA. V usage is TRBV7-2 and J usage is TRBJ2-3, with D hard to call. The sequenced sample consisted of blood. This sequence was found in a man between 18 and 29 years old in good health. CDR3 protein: CASSLRMGIDTDTQYF. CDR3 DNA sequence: TGTGCCAGCAGCTTACGGATGGGAATAGACACAGATACGCAGTATTTT.